Shown below are 2 T cell receptor beta chains from a single sample sequenced in a study of human versus mouse CDR3 diversity and MHC coevolution. Assay: immunoSEQ multiplex PCR; the TCRdb copy retains only in-frame clones and omits some. This table has about 73,000 clones, under 95% appearing once. The sequenced sample was naive CD4+ T cells from blood. Regarding subset: CD45RO-negative CD62L-positive naive CD4 T cells. The receptors were sampled from a person aged 30-69 years in good health.

The chain is built from TRBV18 and TRBJ2-7; D is possibly TRBD2 (7 bases). The germline gives CDR1 KGHSH, CDR2 LQKENI. Trimming stripped 3 bases from V and 5 bases from J, with 17 bases between. The CDR3 is made up of 15 amino acids. The CDR3 region has the DNA TGTGCCAGCTCACCCAGGGACGTAGGGGGGGACGAGCAGTACTTC. Translation: CASSPRDVGGDEQYF.

The chain has TRBV11-1 and TRBJ2-1; maybe TRBD2 (6 bases). The CDR3 loop spans 16 amino acids. V gave up 0 bases and J gave up 9 bases, with 18 bases separating them. The germline V gene encodes CDR1 SGHAT and CDR2 FQDESV (reference sequence). For the CDR3, the DNA is TGTGCCAGCAGCTTAGCTAGCGGTCTATTCGATTCTGAGCAGTTCTTC. This codes for CASSLASGLFDSEQFF.